This T cell receptor beta chain was observed in a study of blood T cell repertoires in COVID-19. Study summary: From the United States, Italy and Spain came samples of acute and convalescent COVID-19. The analysed material was cDNA or gDNA that came from T cells, B-cell-depleted T cells, or PBMCs.

Original analysis: Estimation of nucleated cell counts relied on the amplification of reference gene primers. Sequencing used immunoSEQ multiplex PCR; TCRdb keeps in-frame clones, though not all of them. V, J and clone size were drawn from that table, and D and trimming were deduced from the DNA. The sample lists hundreds of thousands of clones, about 80% occurring once. V lost 6 bases to trimming and J lost 0 bases, with 15 bases between them. This CDR3 contains 16 residues. Germline values: CDR1 LGHDT, CDR2 YNNKEL (reference sequence). This TCR was recovered from a woman of 80 years or more with acute or convalescent COVID-19. The rearrangement links TRBV3-1 (or the pseudogene TRBV3-2) to TRBJ2-1, with D possibly matching TRBD2 (5 bases). Sequences were obtained from peripheral blood. The CDR3 protein is CASSPGLQRSYNEQFF. CDR3 bases: TGTGCCAGCAGTCCAGGACTCCAACGCTCCTACAATGAGCAGTTCTTC.